One T cell receptor beta chain is described in this entry. This record comes from a study of CD8+CD57+ T cells in acquired aplastic anemia. Previously, flow cytometry had revealed CD8+CD57+ cell expansion in the patients chosen for sequencing. Template material for TCR beta VDJ and CDR3 profiling consisted of genomic DNA. In TCRdb, the reads were re-called with MiXCR into one record per CDR3 protein. The table has 130,000 or so distinct CDR3 sequences, nearly 40% seen once; the top ten hold 2.6%. Germline V CDR1 and CDR2: SQVTM, ANQGSEA. This CDR3 has 14 amino acids. Trimming cost V 4 bases and J 1 base, with 13 bases left between them.

The receptor was derived from a human donor with aplastic anemia. Material: sorted CD4+, CD8+, or CD8+CD57+ T cells (not recorded which) from PBMCs. The V gene is TRBV29-1, the J gene TRBJ2-5; D may match TRBD1 or TRBD2 (5 bases each). As DNA, the CDR3 is TGCAGCGTTGCTCCACTGGGACGCCAAGAGACCCAGTACTTC. Translated, it gives CSVAPLGRQETQYF.